This TCR beta chain was obtained from a study of blood T cell repertoires in COVID-19. Study at large: Acute and convalescent COVID-19 specimens originated in the United States, Italy and Spain. PBMCs, B-cell-depleted T cells, or T cells provided the cDNA or gDNA that made up the material.

Source study methods: How many nucleated cells were present was estimated from reference gene primer amplification. Only in-frame clones appear in the TCRdb table, and some are missing; sequencing was by immunoSEQ multiplex PCR. The V and J calls and the clone size are those of that table, but D and trimming were determined from the DNA. Of 200,000 to 300,000 clones listed, approximately 90% are singletons. With 4 bases removed from V and 10 bases from J, the gap between germline ends came to 22 bases. The CDR3 covers 15 residues. Germline assignment: CDR1 SGHAT and CDR2 FQNNGV. Sequencing input: peripheral blood. The TCR sequence derives from a man between 60 and 70 years old who had recovered from COVID-19. V is TRBV11-2 and J is TRBJ1-1, with D uncertain. CDR3 loop: CASSSSTGSGFAAFF. The DNA for the CDR3 is TGTGCCAGCAGCTCGTCCACGGGGTCCGGGTTTGCAGCTTTCTTT.